The T cell receptor (beta chain) under discussion was sequenced for a study of T cell repertoires in cytomegalovirus infection (dated by TCRdb to about 2019). Context from the whole study: The peptide stimulations were aimed at well-studied HLA-B-restricted epitopes as well as recently identified HLA-C-restricted CMV epitopes, whose presentation resists viral immunomodulation. Donor HLA type was relevant to the analysis, because carriage of CMV infection together with the matching HLA type was indicated by public TCR beta signatures. Paper-wide results and their limitations: In both this cohort and an independent cohort of 350 to 400 donors, the cumulative frequency of public TCR beta family members distinguished carriers of CMV infection plus the relevant HLA type. The ex vivo response was dominated by HLA-C-restricted CMV-specific TCR beta clonotypes, and the single most frequent clonotype in two of eight donors was supplied by these HLA-C-restricted clonotypes.

These reads were obtained on an Illumina HiSeq 1500. TCRdb redid the processing of the public reads, applying fastp at Q25 and MiXCR, and retained in-frame beta chains. Under each unique CDR3 protein, matching rows form one entry showing the most common genes and DNA. For this sample there are tens of thousands of distinct CDR3 sequences; around 20% appear just once. Together, the top ten hold around 64% of the sample. Note on this clonotype: This clone's antigen is unknown. The input lacks base qualities; no much larger clone sits a single base away.

This specimen's treatment or condition label, interpreted: in vitro stimulation with specific CMV peptide epitopes to enrich CMV-specific T cells. The CDR3 covers 13 residues, taking in both the cysteine and the phenylalanine. The kept DNA is CDR3 alone, 39 bases in frame from the first base. The germline V gene encodes CDR1 LNHDA and CDR2 SQIVND (reference sequence). Deletion took 2 bases off V and 1 base off J, with a span of 5 bases between the germline ends. The TCR sequence derives from a human donor in good health (CMV status not recorded). Some clones in this sample may be carry-over from other donors' samples. This chain is built from TRBV19 and TRBJ1-1; the D gene is perhaps TRBD1, on 5 matching bases. The sample here was CD8+ T cells from cultured PBMCs, taken from culture after CMV antigen stimulation. The encoded CDR3 is CASSITGNTEAFF. Here is the DNA: TGTGCCAGTAGTATAACAGGGAACACTGAAGCTTTCTTT.